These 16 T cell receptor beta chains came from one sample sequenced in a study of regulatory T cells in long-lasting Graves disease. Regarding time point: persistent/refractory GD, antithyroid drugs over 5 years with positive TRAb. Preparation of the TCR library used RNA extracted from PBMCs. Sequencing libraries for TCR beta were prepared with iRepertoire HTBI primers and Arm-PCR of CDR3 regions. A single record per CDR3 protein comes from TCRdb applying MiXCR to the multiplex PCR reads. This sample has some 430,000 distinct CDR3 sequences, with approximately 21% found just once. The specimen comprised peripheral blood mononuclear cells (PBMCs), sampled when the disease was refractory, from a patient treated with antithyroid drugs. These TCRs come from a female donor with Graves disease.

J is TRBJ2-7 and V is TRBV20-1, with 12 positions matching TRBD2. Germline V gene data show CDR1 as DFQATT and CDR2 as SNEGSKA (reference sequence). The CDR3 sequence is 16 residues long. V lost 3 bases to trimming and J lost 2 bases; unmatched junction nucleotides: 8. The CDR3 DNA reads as TGCAGTGCTAGCACACTAGCGGGAGGCGTCCCCTACGAGCAGTACTTC. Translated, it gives CSASTLAGGVPYEQYF.

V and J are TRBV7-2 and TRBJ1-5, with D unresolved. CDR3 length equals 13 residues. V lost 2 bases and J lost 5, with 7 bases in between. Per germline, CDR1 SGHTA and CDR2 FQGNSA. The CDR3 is CASSLFSHQPQHF. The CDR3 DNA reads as TGTGCCAGCAGCTTATTCAGCCATCAGCCCCAGCATTTT.

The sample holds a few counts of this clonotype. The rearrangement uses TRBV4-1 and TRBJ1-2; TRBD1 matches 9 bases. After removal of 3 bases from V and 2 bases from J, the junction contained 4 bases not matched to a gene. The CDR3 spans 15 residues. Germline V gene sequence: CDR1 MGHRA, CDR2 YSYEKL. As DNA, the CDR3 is TGCGCCAGCAGCCACCCACAGGGGGCGAACTATGGCTACACCTTC. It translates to CASSHPQGANYGYTF.

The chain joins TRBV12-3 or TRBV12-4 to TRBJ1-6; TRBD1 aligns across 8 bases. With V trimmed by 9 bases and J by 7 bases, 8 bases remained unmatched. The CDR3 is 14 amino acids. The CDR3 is CASQGASENSPLHF. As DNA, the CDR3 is TGTGCCAGTCAGGGGGCATCGGAGAATTCACCCCTCCACTTT.

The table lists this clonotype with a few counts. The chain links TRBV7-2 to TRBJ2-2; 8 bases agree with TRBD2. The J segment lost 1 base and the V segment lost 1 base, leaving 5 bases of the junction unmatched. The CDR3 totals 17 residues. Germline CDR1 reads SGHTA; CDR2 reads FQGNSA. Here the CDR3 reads CASSLGASGLNTGELFF. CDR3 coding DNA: TGTGCCAGCAGCTTAGGGGCTAGCGGGCTGAACACCGGGGAGCTGTTTTTT.

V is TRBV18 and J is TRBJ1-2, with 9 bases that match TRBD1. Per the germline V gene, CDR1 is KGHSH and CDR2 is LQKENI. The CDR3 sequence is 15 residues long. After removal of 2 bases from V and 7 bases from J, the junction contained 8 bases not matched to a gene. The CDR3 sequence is CASSPAEQGARGYTF. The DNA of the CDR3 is TGTGCCAGCTCACCAGCGGAACAGGGGGCGCGTGGCTACACCTTC.

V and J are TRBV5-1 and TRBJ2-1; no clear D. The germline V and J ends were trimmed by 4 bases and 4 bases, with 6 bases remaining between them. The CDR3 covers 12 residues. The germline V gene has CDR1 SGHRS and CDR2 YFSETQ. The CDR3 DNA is TGCGCCAGCAGCAAATCGTACAATGAGCAGTTCTTC. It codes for CASSKSYNEQFF.

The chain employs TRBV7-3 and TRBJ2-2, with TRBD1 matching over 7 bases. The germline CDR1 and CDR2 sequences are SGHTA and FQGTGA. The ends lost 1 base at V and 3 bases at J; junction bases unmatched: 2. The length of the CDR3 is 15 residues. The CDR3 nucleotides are TGTGCCAGCAGCTTAATAGGGGGCGACACCGGGGAGCTGTTTTTT. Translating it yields CASSLIGGDTGELFF.

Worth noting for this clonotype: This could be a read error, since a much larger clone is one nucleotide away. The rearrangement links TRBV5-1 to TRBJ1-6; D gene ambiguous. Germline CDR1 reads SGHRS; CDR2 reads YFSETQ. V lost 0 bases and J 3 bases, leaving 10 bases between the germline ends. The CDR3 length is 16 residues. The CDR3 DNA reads TGCGCCAGCAGCTTGGTCCCGGAGAGCTATAATTCACCCCTCCACTTT. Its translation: CASSLVPESYNSPLHF.

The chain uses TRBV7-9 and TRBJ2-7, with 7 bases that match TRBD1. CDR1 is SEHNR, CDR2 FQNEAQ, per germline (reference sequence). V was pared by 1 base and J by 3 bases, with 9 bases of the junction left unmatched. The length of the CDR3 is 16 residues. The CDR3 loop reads CASSLDPGQAYYEQYF. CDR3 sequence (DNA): TGTGCCAGCAGCTTAGATCCCGGACAGGCGTACTACGAGCAGTACTTC.

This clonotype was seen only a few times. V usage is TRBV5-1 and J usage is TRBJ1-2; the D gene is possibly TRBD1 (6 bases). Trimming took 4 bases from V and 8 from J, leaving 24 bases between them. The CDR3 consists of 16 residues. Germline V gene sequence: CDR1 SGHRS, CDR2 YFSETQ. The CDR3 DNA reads TGCGCCAGCAGCCCTGGGACATTATTCCGACCGGGAGGCTACACCTTC. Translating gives CASSPGTLFRPGGYTF.

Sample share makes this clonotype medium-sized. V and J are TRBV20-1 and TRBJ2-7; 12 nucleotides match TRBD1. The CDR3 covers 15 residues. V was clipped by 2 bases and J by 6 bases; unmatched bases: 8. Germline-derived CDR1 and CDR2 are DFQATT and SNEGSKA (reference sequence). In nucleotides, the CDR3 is TGCAGTGCTAGAACACGGGGACAGGGGGCGGGCGAGCAGTACTTC. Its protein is CSARTRGQGAGEQYF.

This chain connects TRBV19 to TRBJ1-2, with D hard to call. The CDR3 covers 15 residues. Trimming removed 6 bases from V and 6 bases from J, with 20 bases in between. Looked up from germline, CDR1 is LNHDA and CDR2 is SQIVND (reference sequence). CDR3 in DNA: TGTGCCAGTAGGAGATCAGTCGAAGGCTCTAATGGCTACACCTTC. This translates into CASRRSVEGSNGYTF.

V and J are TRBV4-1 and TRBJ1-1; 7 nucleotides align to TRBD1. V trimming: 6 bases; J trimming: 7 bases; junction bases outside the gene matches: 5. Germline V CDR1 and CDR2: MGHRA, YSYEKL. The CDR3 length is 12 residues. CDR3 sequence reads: CASRGDSLEAFF. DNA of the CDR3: TGCGCCAGCAGGGGGGACAGCCTTGAAGCTTTCTTT.

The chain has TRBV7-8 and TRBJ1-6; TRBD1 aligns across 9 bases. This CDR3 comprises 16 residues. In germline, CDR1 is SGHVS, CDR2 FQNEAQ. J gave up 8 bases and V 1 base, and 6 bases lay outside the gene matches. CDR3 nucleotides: TGTGCCAGCAGCTTAGTTCACAGGGGGCAATATTCACCCCTCCACTTT. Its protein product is CASSLVHRGQYSPLHF.

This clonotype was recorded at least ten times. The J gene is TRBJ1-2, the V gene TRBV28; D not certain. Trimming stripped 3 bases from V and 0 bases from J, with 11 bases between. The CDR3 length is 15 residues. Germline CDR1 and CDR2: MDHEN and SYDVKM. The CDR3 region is CASSFSPGANYGYTF. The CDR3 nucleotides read TGTGCCAGCAGTTTCTCGCCAGGAGCTAACTATGGCTACACCTTC.